This T cell receptor beta chain originates from a study of T cells in Graves' hyperthyroidism and ophthalmopathy. Study as a whole: The authors collected peripheral blood at initial diagnosis, before any treatment. Findings and limits, study-wide: In validation, the model predicted ophthalmopathy. These predictions came a median roughly 6.5 months before onset. In simple terms, a model built on 13 V-J features told ophthalmopathy apart from stable hyperthyroidism.

The J segment lost 6 bases and the V segment lost 3 bases, leaving 9 bases of the junction unmatched. CDR3 size: 16 residues. CDR1 and CDR2 (germline): SNHLY, FYNNEI. The sample holds one count of this clonotype. Its antigen is not identified. Researchers took RNA transcripts and amplified the TCR beta CDR3 regions from them. A first-round RT-PCR of the TCR CDR3 used the HTBI primer set. A single record per CDR3 protein comes from TCRdb applying MiXCR to the multiplex PCR reads. The sample carries about 760,000 distinct CDR3 sequences, 35% recorded once. This chain links TRBV2 with TRBJ2-2; 8 bases line up with TRBD2. Sequenced sample: blood. This sequence was found in a woman between 40 and 55 years old with Graves' hyperthyroidism. CDR3 sequence (DNA): TGTGCCAGCAGTGACTACGGGGGGGCGGCCTCCGGGGAGCTGTTTTTT. It codes for CASSDYGGAASGELFF. Drawing the rest from reference TRBV2 and TRBJ2-2, the complete variable domain is EPEVTQTPSHQVTQMGQEVILRCVPISNHLYFYWYRQILGQKVEFLVSFYNNEISEKSEIFDDQFSVERPDGSNFTLKIRSTKLEDSAMYFCASSDYGGAASGELFFGEGSRLTVL.